The clone carrying this T cell receptor beta chain appeared a few times. Antigen unknown. The data were taken from a study of cytomegalovirus exposure and HLA in healthy donors. Vbeta (60) and Jbeta (13) primers were used in the PCR. This table comes from immunoSEQ multiplex PCR, and its TCRdb copy is limited to in-frame clones, with some not included. Of 30,000 to 40,000 clones in the sample, 82% were seen once. Study observations and caveats: Later analysis revealed greater clonal expansion in HLA-associated TCR beta chains than in equally common others. There were under 200 TCR beta chains listed as cytomegalovirus-associated.

Sequenced: PBMCs. This sequence was found in a young woman in good health and CMV-seropositive.

The CDR3, as DNA: TGCGCCAGCAGCCAAGTGGGGGCTTTAGGGACAGGGATTGGAAACACCATATATTTT. Amino acid sequence: CASSQVGALGTGIGNTIYF. The gene calls are TRBV4-3 and TRBJ1-3, with TRBD1 identical over 9 bases. The CDR3 sequence is 19 residues long. Germline CDR1 and CDR2: LGHNA and YSLEER. Trimming cost V 1 base and J 3 bases; bases outside gene matches: 13.